Each of the 14 T cell receptor beta chains below was sequenced from the same sample in a study of shared clonotypes between healthy human individuals. Here immunoSEQ multiplex PCR was the method, and the copy in TCRdb shows in-frame clones only, minus some. This sample yields over a million clones, of which more than 75% are seen a single time; 0.61% belongs to the top ten. The sample was memory CD4+ T cells from PBMCs. The subset here: CD45RA-negative fraction. All receptors derive from a man aged 18 to 30 in good health. Some clones in this sample may be carry-over from other donors' samples.

A single count supports this clone. The rearrangement links TRBV28 to TRBJ1-5; D gene uncertain. V was trimmed by 2 bases and J by 5 bases, leaving 13 bases between them. The CDR3 consists of 15 residues. Germline loops: CDR1 MDHEN, CDR2 SYDVKM. The CDR3 nucleotides are TGTGCCAGCAGTTTAGCAGGTCGATTCGATCAGCCCCAGCATTTT. Translated, it gives CASSLAGRFDQPQHF.

The J gene is TRBJ1-5, the V gene TRBV19, with D unclear. With 5 bases removed from V and 1 base from J, the gap between germline ends came to 15 bases. This CDR3 contains 16 residues. Germline V gene data show CDR1 as LNHDA and CDR2 as SQIVND (reference sequence). CDR3 in DNA: TGTGCCAGTAGTCTAGGGTACCCAGACAGCAATCAGCCCCAGCATTTT. Translation: CASSLGYPDSNQPQHF.

The CDR3 bases are TGTGCCAGCTCACCAGCGTCGGGACAGGGGCAAGCTGGGGCCAACGTCCTGACTTTC. Encoded protein: CASSPASGQGQAGANVLTF. The chain uses TRBV18 and TRBJ2-6; TRBD1 matches 10 bases. This CDR3 region has 19 residues. Germline V gives CDR1 KGHSH, CDR2 LQKENI. J lost 2 bases, V lost 2 bases, and 9 bases had no gene match. Using reference TRBV18 and TRBJ2-6 for the parts outside the CDR3, the full variable domain is NAGVMQNPRHLVRRRGQEARLRCSPMKGHSHVYWYRQLPEEGLKFMVYLQKENIIDESGMPKERFSAEFPKEGPSILRIQQVVRGDSAAYFCASSPASGQGQAGANVLTFGAGSRLTVL.

A single count supports this clone. V is TRBV19 and J is TRBJ2-2; 7 nucleotides match TRBD2. This CDR3 contains 16 residues. CDR1 LNHDA and CDR2 SQIVND come from the germline V gene (reference sequence). The ends lost 7 bases at V and 8 bases at J; junction bases unmatched: 16. CDR3 loop: CASIQTSSPFLGELFF. The CDR3 nucleotides read TGTGCCAGTATCCAGACTAGCAGCCCGTTTTTGGGGGAGCTGTTTTTT.

The chain recombines TRBV30 with TRBJ1-4; D is undetermined. The CDR3 has 12 amino acids. CDR1 is GTSNPN, CDR2 SVGIG, per germline (reference sequence). V was trimmed by 1 base and J by 3 bases, leaving 3 bases between them. The CDR3 protein is CAWSAANEKLFF. The CDR3 bases are TGTGCCTGGAGTGCGGCTAATGAAAAACTGTTTTTT. Based on the CDR3 plus reference TRBV30 and TRBJ1-4, the full variable domain is SQTIHQWPATLVQPVGSPLSLECTVEGTSNPNLYWYRQAAGRGLQLLFYSVGIGQISSEVPQNLSASRPQDRQFILSSKKLLLSDSGFYLCAWSAANEKLFFGSGTQLSVL.

This clone turned up a few times. The chain combines TRBV6-4 with TRBJ1-5; no reliable D call. Trimming took off 0 bases at V and 11 bases at J, with 20 bases between the two ends. CDR1 MRHNA and CDR2 SNTAGT come from the germline V gene. The CDR3 loop spans 16 amino acids. CDR3 loop: CASSDSKGTPPRAQHF. In DNA form, the CDR3 reads TGTGCCAGCAGTGACTCGAAGGGCACACCTCCACGCGCCCAGCATTTT.

The chain links TRBV15 to TRBJ2-7; a weak D match, TRBD2 (5 bases). Trimming took off 1 base at V and 2 bases at J, with 18 bases between the two ends. From germline, CDR1 is LNHNV and CDR2 YYDKDF (reference sequence). The CDR3 extends over 17 amino acids. The CDR3 region has the DNA TGTGCCACCAGCAGAGGCCTCACCGGGGTATCGGCCTACGAGCAGTACTTC. It specifies CATSRGLTGVSAYEQYF.

Concerning this clone: A read error may be the cause here, since a much bigger clone is one base away. Additional DNA sequences in this sample encode the identical CDR3. The CDR3 reads CASRNDPNYGYTF. DNA of the CDR3: TGTGCCAGCAGGAATGACCCTAACTACGGCTACACCTTC. The chain employs TRBV6-5 and TRBJ1-2; D is ambiguous. This CDR3 spans 13 amino acids. Germline loops: CDR1 MNHEY, CDR2 SVGAGI.

DNA of the CDR3: TGTGCCAGCAGCTTGGGAGGGCTAGCGGGAGGGTACAATGAGCAGTTCTTC. Translated, it gives CASSLGGLAGGYNEQFF. The genes are TRBV5-4 and TRBJ2-1; 12 nucleotides line up with TRBD2. Germline V CDR1 and CDR2: SGHNT, YYREEE (reference sequence). With V trimmed by 0 bases and J by 4 bases, 5 bases remained unmatched. This CDR3 comprises 17 residues.

This clone was detected only a few times. This may stem from a read error, because a much larger clone lies one nucleotide away. This sequence joins TRBV7-9 and TRBJ1-1; TRBD1 matches at 8 bases. Germline CDR1 reads SEHNR; CDR2 reads FQNEAQ (reference sequence). The CDR3 spans 13 residues. The CDR3 DNA is TGTGACAGCATCCGAGACAGGGGCACTGAAGCTTTCTTT. Translating gives CDSIRDRGTEAFF.

This chain joins TRBV15 and TRBJ2-7; TRBD1 agrees at 11 bases. V dropped 3 bases and J dropped 6; count of bases not matched to a gene: 7. Germline CDR1 LNHNV, CDR2 YYDKDF (reference sequence). CDR3 length: 15 residues. The CDR3 coding sequence is TGTGCCACCAGCAGTCCGGGACAGGGGGTCTTCGAGCAGTACTTC. Amino acid sequence: CATSSPGQGVFEQYF.

The chain employs TRBV7-9 and TRBJ2-1; 8 nucleotides agree with TRBD2. The V gene's germline CDR1 is SEHNR and CDR2 FQNEAQ (reference sequence). Trimming removed 5 bases from V and 8 bases from J; junction bases left unmatched: 11. This CDR3 is 15 amino acids long. CDR3 coding DNA: TGTGCCAGCAGCGATTCAAGCGGGAGTTTATATGAGCAGTTCTTC. Protein product: CASSDSSGSLYEQFF. Using reference TRBV7-9 and TRBJ2-1 for the parts outside the CDR3, the full variable domain is DTGVSQNPRHKITKRGQNVTFRCDPISEHNRLYWYRQTLGQGPEFLTYFQNEAQLEKSRLLSDRFSAERPKGSFSTLEIQRTEQGDSAMYLCASSDSSGSLYEQFFGPGTRLTVL.

The chain employs TRBV27 and TRBJ1-5; D gene unclear. Germline V CDR1 and CDR2: MNHEY, SMNVEV (reference sequence). This CDR3 region has 13 residues. V shed 2 bases and J shed 5 bases, with 7 bases lying between them. Written as DNA, the CDR3 is TGTGCCAGCAGTTTAGTTTGGGATCAGCCCCAGCATTTT. Its translation: CASSLVWDQPQHF.

The chain employs TRBV29-1 and TRBJ2-1; D might be TRBD2 (6 bases). There are 12 residues in the CDR3. Per the germline V gene, CDR1 is SQVTM and CDR2 is ANQGSEA. Trimming removed 4 bases from V and 3 bases from J, with 7 bases in between. The CDR3 DNA reads TGCAGCGTTGCGGGGGACTACAATGAGCAGTTCTTC. Encoded protein: CSVAGDYNEQFF.